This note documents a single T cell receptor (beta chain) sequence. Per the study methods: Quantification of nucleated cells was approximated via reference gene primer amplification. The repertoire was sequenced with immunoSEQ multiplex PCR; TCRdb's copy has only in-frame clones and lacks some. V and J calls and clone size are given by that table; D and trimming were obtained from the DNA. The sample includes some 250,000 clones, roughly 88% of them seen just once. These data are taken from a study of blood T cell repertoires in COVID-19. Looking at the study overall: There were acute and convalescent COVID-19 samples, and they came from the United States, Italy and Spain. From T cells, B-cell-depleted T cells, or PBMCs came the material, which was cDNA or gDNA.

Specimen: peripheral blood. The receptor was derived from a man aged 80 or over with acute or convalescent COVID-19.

For the CDR3, the DNA is TGCGCCAGCAGCCCTCAGGGCCAGAACACTGAAGCTTTCTTT. Translating it yields CASSPQGQNTEAFF. The chain couples TRBV5-1 to TRBJ1-1; D is possibly TRBD1 (5 bases). The CDR3 has 14 amino acids. V lost 4 bases to trimming and J lost 1 base, with 11 bases between them. From germline, CDR1 is SGHRS and CDR2 YFSETQ.